Below are 30 T cell receptor beta chains sequenced from a single sample in a study of T-cell reconstitution after alpha-beta-depleted transplantation in children. Construction of the TCRbeta library involved unique molecular identifiers. TCRdb reprocessed the PCR reads via MiXCR and lists one record per CDR3 protein. This sample has about 420,000 distinct CDR3 sequences, with roughly 16% found just once. The sample was PBMCs, mostly from graft donor cells, taken 360 days after TCRalphabeta/CD19-depleted stem cell transplant. These receptors were obtained from a boy under two years old who had a stem cell transplant for Wiskott-Aldrich syndrome, so the T cells may come from the graft donor.

This clonotype was detected a few times. The V gene is TRBV7-9, the J gene TRBJ2-2; 7 bases map to TRBD1. This CDR3 is built from 16 residues. Germline V gene lookup returns CDR1 SEHNR and CDR2 FQNEAQ (reference sequence). V was clipped by 5 bases and J by 7 bases; unmatched bases: 13. The CDR3 DNA reads as TGTGCCAGCAGCCGCACGAAGGCACAGGGGCACGGGGAGCTGTTTTTT. Its translation: CASSRTKAQGHGELFF.

This clonotype was observed a few times. The V and J genes are TRBV25-1 and TRBJ1-5; TRBD1 matches at 7 bases. V was pared by 4 bases and J by 3 bases, with 6 bases of the junction left unmatched. The CDR3 is 15 residues long. The germline gives CDR1 MGHDK, CDR2 SYGVNS. This CDR3 reads CASSVTGTHNQPQHF. The CDR3 DNA sequence: TGTGCCAGCAGTGTGACAGGGACCCACAATCAGCCCCAGCATTTT. The whole variable domain, remainder taken from reference TRBV25-1 and TRBJ1-5, is EADIYQTPRYLVIGTGKKITLECSQTMGHDKMYWYQQDPGMELHLIHYSYGVNSTEKGDLSSESTVSRIRTEHFPLTLESARPSHTSQYLCASSVTGTHNQPQHFGDGTRLSIL.

This sequence joins TRBV12-3 or TRBV12-4 and TRBJ2-7; possibly TRBD1 or TRBD2 for D (5 bases each). CDR3 length equals 13 residues. Deletions cut 8 bases from V and 7 bases from J, with 18 bases between. CDR3 loop: CASRGAGSGEQYF. The CDR3 nucleotides are TGTGCCAGCCGTGGAGCAGGGTCGGGAGAGCAGTACTTC.

This clonotype occurred once. CDR3 in amino acids: CASSEAFPSTDTQYF. The CDR3, as DNA: TGTGCCAGCAGTGAAGCATTTCCTAGCACAGATACGCAGTATTTT. The chain couples TRBV2 to TRBJ2-3; D unresolved. The V and J ends lost 0 bases and 0 bases respectively, with 7 bases between them. CDR1 and CDR2 from the germline V gene are SNHLY and FYNNEI. The CDR3 is made up of 15 amino acids.

This clonotype was seen just once. The chain has TRBV10-3 and TRBJ2-1, with 7 bases lining up with TRBD1. This CDR3 comprises 12 residues. CDR1 and CDR2 (germline): ENHRY, SYGVKD. V lost 8 bases, J lost 4 bases, and 2 bases stayed unmatched. In DNA, the CDR3 is TGTGCCATCGGGGACAGTTACAATGAGCAGTTCTTC. Translated, it gives CAIGDSYNEQFF.

The rearrangement links TRBV12-3 or TRBV12-4 to TRBJ1-1; 7 positions agree with TRBD1. The ends lost 5 bases at V and 4 bases at J; junction bases unmatched: 10. CDR3 length: 15 amino acids. CDR3 protein: CASSPQGQLATEAFF. CDR3 coding DNA: TGTGCCAGCAGTCCCCAGGGACAGTTGGCCACTGAAGCTTTCTTT.

In its sample, this clonotype was seen many times. The V and J genes are TRBV12-3 or TRBV12-4 and TRBJ2-3, with D unresolved. The CDR3 runs to 11 residues. Trimming took off 2 bases at V and 4 bases at J, with 1 base between the two ends. The DNA of the CDR3 is TGTGCCAGCAGTTTATCAGATACGCAGTATTTT. Its protein is CASSLSDTQYF.

As regards this clonotype: A read error may account for a junction end that differs from germline. The rearrangement joins TRBV20-1 to TRBJ2-1; 11 nucleotides match TRBD1. Germline values: CDR1 DFQATT, CDR2 SNEGSKA (reference sequence). This CDR3 is built from 18 residues. In DNA form, the CDR3 reads TGCTGTGCCAAGAGGACAGGGGGCGACCGATTCTCCTACAATGAGCAGTTCTTC. This encodes CCAKRTGGDRFSYNEQFF.

The table lists this clonotype with many counts. The CDR3 loop is CSVFVRSYNEQFF. The DNA for the CDR3 is TGCAGCGTTTTCGTGCGCTCCTACAATGAGCAGTTCTTC. The V and J genes are TRBV29-1 and TRBJ2-1; D call uncertain. This CDR3 is 13 amino acids long. Deletions cut 5 bases from V and 0 bases from J, with 8 bases between. Germline lookup yields CDR1 SQVTM and CDR2 ANQGSEA.

This clonotype was counted between two and nine times. The rearrangement uses TRBV11-2 and TRBJ2-4; D is perhaps TRBD1 (6 bases). CDR3 size: 15 residues. Trimming pared 3 bases from V and 5 bases from J, leaving 14 bases between. The germline V gene encodes CDR1 SGHAT and CDR2 FQNNGV. CDR3 protein: CASSLPNGGENIQYF. CDR3 bases: TGTGCCAGCAGCTTGCCCAATGGGGGCGAAAACATTCAGTACTTC. The full variable domain, completed using reference TRBV11-2 and TRBJ2-4, is EAGVAQSPRYKIIEKRQSVAFWCNPISGHATLYWYQQILGQGPKLLIQFQNNGVVDDSQLPKDRFSAERLKGVDSTLKIQPAKLEDSAVYLCASSLPNGGENIQYFGAGTRLSVL.

This clonotype turned up a few times. The V and J genes are TRBV12-3 or TRBV12-4 and TRBJ2-2, with 9 nucleotides matching TRBD2. Unmatched junction bases numbered 13, after V lost 7 bases and J lost 1 base. The CDR3 has 18 amino acids. The CDR3 sequence: CASTRWEKAGGNTGELFF. CDR3 DNA: TGTGCCAGCACCCGGTGGGAAAAAGCGGGAGGGAACACCGGGGAGCTGTTTTTT.

This clonotype came up many times. The chain is built from TRBV29-1 and TRBJ1-4; 7 bases are a match to TRBD1. Trimming took 4 bases from V and 0 from J; bases not matched to a gene: 2. The CDR3 sequence is 14 residues long. Germline V lookup: CDR1 SQVTM, CDR2 ANQGSEA. CDR3 bases: TGCAGCGTTGTAGGGACAGCAACTAATGAAAAACTGTTTTTT. Protein sequence: CSVVGTATNEKLFF.

This rearrangement joins TRBV29-1 to TRBJ2-5; D unclear. This CDR3 is 13 amino acids long. CDR1 is SQVTM, CDR2 ANQGSEA, per germline. Trimming took 4 bases from V and 1 from J, leaving 10 bases between them. The CDR3 loop is CSVGKGAQETQYF. The CDR3 nucleotides read TGCAGCGTTGGTAAGGGCGCCCAAGAGACCCAGTACTTC.

This clonotype was detected only a few times. The rearrangement joins TRBV20-1 to TRBJ2-7; TRBD1 is a possible D gene (6 bases). V dropped 3 bases and J dropped 0 bases, with 12 bases sitting between them. CDR3 length: 14 residues. CDR1 and CDR2 (germline): DFQATT, SNEGSKA (reference sequence). The CDR3, as DNA: TGCAGTGCTAGGAACAGGGTTAGCTCCTACGAGCAGTACTTC. Translating it yields CSARNRVSSYEQYF.

This clonotype was observed at least ten times. V gene TRBV2 combines with J gene TRBJ2-5; possible D gene TRBD2, 5 bases. Germline lookup yields CDR1 SNHLY and CDR2 FYNNEI. The CDR3 runs 12 residues. V was cut by 3 bases and J by 5 bases, with 7 bases left in between. CDR3 region: CASSERVETQYF. The CDR3 nucleotides are TGTGCCAGCAGTGAGAGGGTGGAGACCCAGTACTTC.

This clonotype occurred a few times. J is TRBJ2-1 and V is TRBV2; perhaps TRBD2 as D (6 bases). Trimming pared 6 bases from V and 7 bases from J, leaving 13 bases between. The CDR3 contains 13 residues. Germline V gene data show CDR1 as SNHLY and CDR2 as FYNNEI. CDR3 nucleotides: TGTGCCAGCAGGGTAGCGGAGTGGAATGAGCAGTTCTTC. It encodes CASRVAEWNEQFF.

The table lists this clonotype with a few counts. V is TRBV7-8 and J is TRBJ2-5; no reliable D call. Germline V gene sequence: CDR1 SGHVS, CDR2 FQNEAQ. Trimming removed 5 bases at V and 2 bases at J, with 9 bases between. The CDR3 length is 13 residues. The CDR3 region has the DNA TGTGCCAGCAGCCCCTATAGTCAAGAGACCCAGTACTTC. Protein: CASSPYSQETQYF.

In its sample, this clonotype was seen a few times. The rearrangement uses TRBV20-1 and TRBJ2-7; 7 positions match TRBD1. This CDR3 is 16 amino acids long. Losses at the gene ends were 4 bases for V and 3 bases for J; bases not matched to a gene: 15. CDR1 is DFQATT, CDR2 SNEGSKA, per germline (reference sequence). The CDR3 DNA sequence: TGCAGTGCTACCCAAATTCCGACAGGGTGGAACTACGAGCAGTACTTC. It codes for CSATQIPTGWNYEQYF.

This clonotype has just a few counts. This sequence joins TRBV4-1 and TRBJ2-3; TRBD1 might be the D (6 bases). The ends were cut back, 1 base at V and 3 bases at J, with 11 bases in the middle. This CDR3 is built from 15 residues. Looked up from germline, CDR1 is MGHRA and CDR2 is YSYEKL. The CDR3 spells CASSQAQGWTDTQYF. The DNA of the CDR3 is TGCGCCAGCAGCCAAGCACAGGGTTGGACAGATACGCAGTATTTT.

The table lists this clonotype with a few counts. The V gene is TRBV6-2 or TRBV6-3, the J gene TRBJ1-5; TRBD1 agrees at 7 bases. CDR1 and CDR2 from the germline V gene are MNHEY and SVGEGT. V was clipped by 10 bases and J by 6 bases; unmatched bases: 6. This CDR3 is built from 12 residues. The CDR3 loop reads CATRGQVQPQHF. The DNA of the CDR3 is TGTGCCACCCGAGGACAGGTTCAGCCCCAGCATTTT.

A single count supports this clonotype. The chain carries TRBV19 and TRBJ1-1; D gene uncertain. The V end lost 9 bases, the J end lost 1 base, and 12 bases lay between the germline ends. Per germline, CDR1 LNHDA and CDR2 SQIVND (reference sequence). This CDR3 is 13 amino acids long. This CDR3 is CASRTLGNTEAFF. DNA of the CDR3: TGTGCCAGCAGGACCCTGGGGAACACTGAAGCTTTCTTT.

This clonotype was seen a few times. J is TRBJ2-2 and V is TRBV10-3; D possibly uses TRBD1 or TRBD2 (5 bases each). The V gene's germline CDR1 is ENHRY and CDR2 SYGVKD. V lost 6 bases and J 8 bases, leaving 16 bases between the germline ends. CDR3 size: 14 residues. The CDR3 here is CAIRRTGAGGELFF. The CDR3 DNA reads TGTGCCATCAGAAGGACCGGGGCCGGAGGGGAGCTGTTTTTT.

In this sample, this clonotype turned up a few times. The chain uses TRBV2 and TRBJ2-7, with D possibly called TRBD1 or TRBD2 (6 bases each). This CDR3 has 17 amino acids. Trimming took off 3 bases at V and 2 bases at J, with 20 bases between the two ends. Looked up from germline, CDR1 is SNHLY and CDR2 is FYNNEI. DNA for the CDR3: TGTGCCAGCAGTGAGAGCAGAGACAGGAGGGGTACCTACGAGCAGTACTTC. Its translation is CASSESRDRRGTYEQYF.

This clonotype was counted a few times. The chain carries TRBV5-1 and TRBJ1-2; TRBD1 matches 7 bases. V gave up 1 base and J gave up 6 bases; unmatched junction bases: 6. CDR3 length equals 14 residues. The germline V gene has CDR1 SGHRS and CDR2 YFSETQ. Written as DNA, the CDR3 is TGCGCCAGCAGCTTGAGGGGGCGCGGGGATGGCTACACCTTC. It yields the protein CASSLRGRGDGYTF.

The V gene is TRBV24-1, the J gene TRBJ1-1; 12 bases agree with TRBD1. Germline lookup yields CDR1 KGHDR and CDR2 SFDVKD. V shed 7 bases, J shed 4 bases, and the junction held 6 bases outside the gene matches. CDR3 size: 15 residues. CDR3 region: CATRGTGGAGTEAFF. CDR3 in DNA: TGTGCCACCAGAGGGACAGGGGGCGCAGGCACTGAAGCTTTCTTT.

This clonotype was counted only a few times. The chain uses TRBV6-2 or TRBV6-3 and TRBJ2-5, with D possibly TRBD1 on 7 matching bases. The germline V gene encodes CDR1 MNHEY and CDR2 SVGEGT. CDR3 length: 17 amino acids. Trimming stripped 4 bases from V and 7 bases from J, with 25 bases between. CDR3 in amino acids: CASSSSRTGLPGGTQYF. The CDR3 DNA is TGTGCCAGCAGTTCCTCCCGAACGGGACTTCCAGGGGGGACCCAGTACTTC.

This clonotype was picked up a small number of times. The V call is TRBV6-1, the J call TRBJ2-2; 9 nucleotides align to TRBD2. The CDR3 contains 19 residues. Trimming took 5 bases from V and 0 from J; bases not matched to a gene: 13. The germline CDR1 and CDR2 sequences are MNHNS and SASEGT. The CDR3 sequence: CASSPIGRQRGANTGELFF. The CDR3 DNA reads TGTGCCAGCAGTCCAATCGGTCGGCAGCGGGGGGCGAACACCGGGGAGCTGTTTTTT.

The V gene is TRBV9, the J gene TRBJ2-5, with 13 bases matching TRBD2. The CDR3 has 16 residues. V was clipped by 3 bases and J by 2 bases; unmatched bases: 4. Germline CDR1 SGDLS, CDR2 YYNGEE. DNA of the CDR3: TGTGCCAGCAGCGGAATGGGACTAGCGGGACAAGAGACCCAGTACTTC. Protein: CASSGMGLAGQETQYF.

This clonotype was detected a few times. The chain joins TRBV4-1 to TRBJ2-2; 7 bases align to TRBD2. The CDR3 covers 16 residues. Trimming took 0 bases from V and 6 from J; bases not matched to a gene: 7. Germline assignment: CDR1 MGHRA and CDR2 YSYEKL. The CDR3 reads CASSQERPGRSGELFF. CDR3 DNA sequence: TGCGCCAGCAGCCAAGAGCGGCCCGGGAGGTCCGGGGAGCTGTTTTTT.

This clonotype was seen only a few times. The V call is TRBV12-3 or TRBV12-4, the J call TRBJ1-5; D is ambiguous. The CDR3 sequence is 13 residues long. V dropped 3 bases and J dropped 6 bases, with 9 bases sitting between them. The CDR3: CASSLISLQPQHF. In DNA, the CDR3 is TGTGCCAGCAGTTTGATATCGCTTCAGCCCCAGCATTTT.